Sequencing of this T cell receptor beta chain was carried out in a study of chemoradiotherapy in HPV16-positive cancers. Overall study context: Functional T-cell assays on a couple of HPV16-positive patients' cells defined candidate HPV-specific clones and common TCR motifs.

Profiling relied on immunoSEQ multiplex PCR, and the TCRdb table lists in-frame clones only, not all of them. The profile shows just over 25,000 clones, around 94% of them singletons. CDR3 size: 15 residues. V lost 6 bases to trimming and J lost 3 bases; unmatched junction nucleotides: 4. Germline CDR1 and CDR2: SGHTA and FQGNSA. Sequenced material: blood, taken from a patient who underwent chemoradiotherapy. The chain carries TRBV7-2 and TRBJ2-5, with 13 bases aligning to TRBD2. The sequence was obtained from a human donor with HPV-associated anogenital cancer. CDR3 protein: CASSPGLAGEETQYF. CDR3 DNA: TGTGCCAGCAGTCCAGGACTAGCGGGGGAAGAGACCCAGTACTTC.